These 15 T cell receptor beta chains were all obtained from the same sample, sequenced in a study of vaccination and CD4 T cells after COVID-19. Regarding treatment: roughly 11-day PBMC culture with coronavirus spike peptide pools or control peptides (ViraFEST assay). The Oncomine TCR Beta short-read assay sequenced DNA from cultured CD4+ T cells. MiXCR was run by TCRdb on the PCR reads, yielding one entry per CDR3 protein. Here the sample spans tens of thousands of distinct CDR3 sequences, 60% to 80% being singletons. For these receptors, no antigen is known. The sequenced sample was CD4+ T cells from blood, cultured in vitro, obtained after SARS-CoV-2 vaccination. The receptor set was obtained from a human donor who received a COVID-19 vaccine.

This clonotype was seen a single time. This rearrangement joins TRBV11-3 to TRBJ1-1; TRBD1 matches 7 bases. This CDR3 region has 15 residues. V was clipped by 5 bases and J by 3 bases; unmatched bases: 9. Germline V gives CDR1 SGHNT, CDR2 YENEEA. This CDR3 is CASSRQGGSYTEAFF. CDR3 bases: TGTGCCAGCAGCCGTCAGGGGGGATCTTACACTGAAGCTTTCTTT.

Only one count was recorded for this clonotype. The V and J genes are TRBV20-1 and TRBJ1-1; TRBD1 aligns across 8 bases. Trimming took 5 bases from V and 4 from J; bases not matched to a gene: 9. The CDR3 is made up of 14 amino acids. Germline lookup yields CDR1 DFQATT and CDR2 SNEGSKA (reference sequence). CDR3 residues: CSAVDRGRGTEAFF. The CDR3 coding sequence is TGCAGTGCTGTTGACAGGGGAAGGGGCACTGAAGCTTTCTTT.

The chain carries TRBV20-1 and TRBJ2-3, with no clear D. The CDR3 is made up of 15 amino acids. Germline CDR1 is DFQATT and CDR2 is SNEGSKA (reference sequence). V was clipped by 1 base and J by 4 bases, with 15 bases between them. In DNA form, the CDR3 reads TGCAGTGCTAGAGTGGGGATAGCCGGGTCAGATACGCAGTATTTT. This encodes CSARVGIAGSDTQYF.

This clonotype occurred a few times. The chain links TRBV20-1 to TRBJ1-3; D is unresolved. This CDR3 is 15 amino acids long. Trimming took off 3 bases at V and 1 base at J, with 13 bases between the two ends. Germline CDR1 and CDR2: DFQATT and SNEGSKA (reference sequence). The CDR3 DNA reads as TGCAGTGCTAGGGCCGCGGGTGGTTCTGGAAACACCATATATTTT. It specifies CSARAAGGSGNTIYF.

Of note for this clonotype: At one end the junction does not follow the germline gene, possibly because of a read error. The genes are TRBV19 and TRBJ1-2; possible D gene TRBD1, 5 bases. The germline V gene has CDR1 LNHDA and CDR2 SQIVND (reference sequence). The CDR3 has 15 amino acids. CDR3 nucleotide sequence: TGTGCCAGTAGCATAGGGGTCAGGAGACTCTATGGCTACACCTTC. It encodes CASSIGVRRLYGYTF.

A note on this clonotype: The junction departs from germline at one end; a sequencing error may be responsible. The chain carries TRBV7-9 and TRBJ1-6, with D tentatively TRBD1 (5 bases). Germline lookup yields CDR1 SEHNR and CDR2 FQNEAQ (reference sequence). This CDR3 spans 12 amino acids. CDR3 DNA: TGTGCTAGCAGCGCCAGGGTTTCACCCCTCCACTTT. Translated, it gives CASSARVSPLHF.

This clonotype was seen a few times. This chain connects TRBV19 to TRBJ2-1; D unresolved. Germline V lookup: CDR1 LNHDA, CDR2 SQIVND (reference sequence). The V end lost 3 bases, the J end lost 12 bases, and 18 bases lay between the germline ends. CDR3 length equals 14 residues. CDR3 DNA sequence: TGTGCCAGTAGTATTAATGCGGCAGACCCAGGGCAGTTCTTC. Amino acids: CASSINAADPGQFF.

This clonotype has just a few counts. The chain recombines TRBV20-1 with TRBJ1-2, with TRBD1 matching 9 bases. J lost 5 bases, V lost 6 bases, and 7 bases had no gene match. This CDR3 spans 13 amino acids. In germline, CDR1 is DFQATT, CDR2 SNEGSKA (reference sequence). The CDR3 nucleotides are TGCAGTGCGAAGACAGGGGGGCCGTATGGCTACACCTTC. Its protein product is CSAKTGGPYGYTF.

The rearrangement joins TRBV2 to TRBJ1-5, with D possibly TRBD1 on 6 matching bases. CDR1 is SNHLY, CDR2 FYNNEI, per germline. V shed 4 bases and J shed 3 bases, with 13 bases lying between them. The CDR3 extends over 15 amino acids. The CDR3 loop is CASSGGGAYNQPQHF. The CDR3 nucleotides read TGTGCCAGCAGTGGGGGGGGCGCCTACAATCAGCCCCAGCATTTT.

This chain links TRBV19 with TRBJ1-1; possibly TRBD1 for D (5 bases). Trimming removed 6 bases from V and 1 base from J, with 15 bases in between. The CDR3 contains 15 residues. Germline loops: CDR1 LNHDA, CDR2 SQIVND (reference sequence). CDR3 bases: TGTGCCAGTAGCACCGGGGGGGAGGGGAACACTGAAGCTTTCTTT. Translating gives CASSTGGEGNTEAFF.

V gene TRBV19 combines with J gene TRBJ1-3; no reliable D call. The V gene lost 10 bases and the J gene lost 0 bases, with 19 bases spanning the gap. Germline lookup yields CDR1 LNHDA and CDR2 SQIVND (reference sequence). The CDR3 has 16 amino acids. CDR3 nucleotides: TGTGCCACCATACGAAACCGGGAGAACTCTGGAAACACCATATATTTT. It is translated as CATIRNRENSGNTIYF.

This clonotype was counted a few times. The chain links TRBV20-1 to TRBJ1-2; D uncertain. Germline V gene sequence: CDR1 DFQATT, CDR2 SNEGSKA (reference sequence). This CDR3 region has 13 residues. CDR3 in DNA: TGCAGCGTTTTTCTGCTATGGGGCTATGGCTACACCTTC. Its translation is CSVFLLWGYGYTF.

Concerning this clonotype: One end of the junction fails to match germline, which may point to a read error. The gene calls are TRBV7-9 and TRBJ1-2, with 7 bases fitting TRBD1. Germline lookup yields CDR1 SEHNR and CDR2 FQNEAQ (reference sequence). This CDR3 is built from 16 residues. The CDR3 DNA reads as TGTGCCAGCAACTTAATACTGGACAGGAAGAACTATGGCTACACCTTC. Translated, it gives CASNLILDRKNYGYTF.

This rearrangement joins TRBV7-9 to TRBJ2-5; tentative D call: TRBD2 (6 bases). The CDR3 is 15 residues long. V shed 5 bases and J shed 1 base, with 14 bases lying between them. Per germline, CDR1 SEHNR and CDR2 FQNEAQ (reference sequence). The CDR3 protein is CASSRGWGLQETQYF. The CDR3 bases are TGTGCCAGCAGCCGGGGGTGGGGACTCCAAGAGACCCAGTACTTC.

The chain has TRBV5-4 and TRBJ1-4; D is possibly TRBD1 (5 bases). V lost 0 bases to trimming and J lost 6 bases, with 9 bases between them. CDR1 is SGHNT and CDR2 is YYREEE in the germline V gene (reference sequence). The CDR3 runs 14 residues. CDR3: CASSLDRWDEKLFF. The CDR3 bases are TGTGCCAGCAGCTTGGACAGGTGGGATGAAAAACTGTTTTTT.